A selection of T cell receptor beta chains follows, all from one sample in a study of OX40 agonist ivuxolimab in advanced cancers. The assay was immunoSEQ multiplex PCR, and TCRdb's table has in-frame clones only and misses some. This sample has tens of thousands of clones; 65% to 90% occur once, and the top ten carry 1.9%. This specimen was CD4+ or CD8+ T cells sorted from blood, taken in a trial of the OX40 agonist ivuxolimab. These TCRs come from an adult with an advanced solid tumor such as melanoma, head and neck, liver or kidney cancer. Both conserved end residues are part of each CDR3. A D gene is named only where the DNA matches it firmly. Only part of the rows carry a size: once, few, many, or a class if the clone is expanded.

>TRBD2|TRBV10-3|TRBJ2-1|.
TGTGCCATCAGTGAAGGGCTAGCGGGAGGTCCTGAGCAGTTCTTC
CAISEGLAGGPEQFF
>.|TRBV5-1|TRBJ2-3|.
TGCGCCAGCAGCTGGAGGGGGTCAGATACGCAGTATTTT
CASSWRGSDTQYF
>.|TRBV19|TRBJ1-1|.
TGTGCCAGTAGTACACAAATGAACACTGAAGCTTTCTTT
CASSTQMNTEAFF
>.|TRBV7-3|TRBJ2-5|.
TGTGCCAGCAGCCCGGGGGCCCCTGCCCGGGAGACCCAGTACTTC
CASSPGAPARETQYF
>.|TRBV18|TRBJ1-6|.
TGTGCCAGCTCACCTCGGGACCGACAATTCACCCTCCACTTT
CASSPRDRQFTLHF
>.|TRBV5-4|TRBJ2-5|.
TGTGCCAGCAGCAATCGGGACCAAGAGACCCAGTACTTC
CASSNRDQETQYF
>TRBD1|TRBV28|TRBJ1-2|.
TGTGCCAGCAGTTTAGTTGGAGGACAGGGACAAAGGGATGGCTACACCTTC
CASSLVGGQGQRDGYTF
>.|TRBV6-5|TRBJ2-3|once
TGTGCCAGCAATACCGACGGGGCTCGACGGGGGTATTTT
CASNTDGARRGYF
>TRBD1|TRBV27|TRBJ2-1|.
TGTGCCAGCAGTTTTGACAGGGGATTTAACAATGAGCAGTTCTTC
CASSFDRGFNNEQFF
>.|TRBV7-2|TRBJ2-3|.
TGTGCCAGCAGCTCGAACAGGGTTGGCACAGATACGCAGTATTTT
CASSSNRVGTDTQYF
>TRBD2|TRBV7-6|TRBJ2-1|.
TGTGCCAGTAGCGGGGGGGCCTCCTACAATGAGCAGTTCTTC
CASSGGASYNEQFF
>.|TRBV27|TRBJ1-2|once
TGTGCCAGCAGCAGTTTACGGGGATCCAACTATGGCTACACCTTC
CASSSLRGSNYGYTF
>TRBD1|TRBV18|TRBJ1-1|few
TGTGCCAGCTCACGCGAACAGGGGGTAACTGAAGCTTTCTTT
CASSREQGVTEAFF
>.|TRBV6-5|TRBJ2-7|.
TGTGCCAGCAGTTACCCGGTAGCCTTCTACGAGCAGTACTTC
CASSYPVAFYEQYF
>.|TRBV4-1|TRBJ2-5|.
TGCGCCAGCAGCCAAGTTAACCTAGGATTCTTCGAGACCCAGTACTTC
CASSQVNLGFFETQYF